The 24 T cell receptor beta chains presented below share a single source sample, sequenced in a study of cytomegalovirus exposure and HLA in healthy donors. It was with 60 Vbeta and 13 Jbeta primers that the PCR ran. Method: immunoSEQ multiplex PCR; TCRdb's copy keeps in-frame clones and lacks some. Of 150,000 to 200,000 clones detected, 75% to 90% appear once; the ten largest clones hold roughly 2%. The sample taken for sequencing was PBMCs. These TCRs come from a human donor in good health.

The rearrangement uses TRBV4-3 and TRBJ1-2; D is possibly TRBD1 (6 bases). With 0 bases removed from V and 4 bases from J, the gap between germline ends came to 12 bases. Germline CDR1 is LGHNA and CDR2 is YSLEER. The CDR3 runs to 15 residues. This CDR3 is CASSQDTGQTYGYTF. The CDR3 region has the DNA TGCGCCAGCAGCCAAGACACAGGGCAGACCTATGGCTACACCTTC.

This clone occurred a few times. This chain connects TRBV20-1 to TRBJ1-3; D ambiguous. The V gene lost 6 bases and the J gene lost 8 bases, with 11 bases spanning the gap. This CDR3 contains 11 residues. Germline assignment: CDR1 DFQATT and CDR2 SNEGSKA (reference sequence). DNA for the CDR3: TGCAGTGCGGAGAAAACGGACACCATATATTTT. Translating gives CSAEKTDTIYF.

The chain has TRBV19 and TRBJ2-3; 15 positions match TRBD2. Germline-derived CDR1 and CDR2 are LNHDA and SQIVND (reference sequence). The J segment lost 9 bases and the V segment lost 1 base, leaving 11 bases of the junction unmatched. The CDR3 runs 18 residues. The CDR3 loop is CASSIGRTSGGAYQTQYF. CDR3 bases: TGTGCCAGTAGTATAGGGCGGACTAGCGGGGGGGCCTACCAGACGCAGTATTTT.

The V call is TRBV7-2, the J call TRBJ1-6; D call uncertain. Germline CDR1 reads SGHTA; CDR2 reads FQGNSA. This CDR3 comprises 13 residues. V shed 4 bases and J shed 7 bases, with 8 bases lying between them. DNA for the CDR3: TGTGCCAGCAGCTCCCTTCGGAATTCACCCCTCCACTTT. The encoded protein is CASSSLRNSPLHF.

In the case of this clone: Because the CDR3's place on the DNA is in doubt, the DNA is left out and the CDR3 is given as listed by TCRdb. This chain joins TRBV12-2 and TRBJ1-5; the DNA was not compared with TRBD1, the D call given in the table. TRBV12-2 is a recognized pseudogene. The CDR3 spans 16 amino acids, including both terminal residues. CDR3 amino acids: CASRFAPGTRNQPQHF.

CDR3 nucleotide sequence: TGTGCCAGCAGTCAACGGACAGGGTCTGGCTCACCCCTCCACTTT. Amino acids: CASSQRTGSGSPLHF. The chain recombines TRBV27 with TRBJ1-6; 8 nucleotides line up with TRBD1. The CDR3 covers 15 residues. CDR1 and CDR2 from the germline V gene are MNHEY and SMNVEV (reference sequence). Trimming removed 5 bases from V and 10 bases from J; junction bases left unmatched: 10.

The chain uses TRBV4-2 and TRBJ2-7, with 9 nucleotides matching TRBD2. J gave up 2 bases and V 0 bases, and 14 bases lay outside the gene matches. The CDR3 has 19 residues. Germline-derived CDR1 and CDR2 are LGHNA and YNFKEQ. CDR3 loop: CASSQDRVGRGGQPYEQYF. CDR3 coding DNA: TGTGCCAGCAGCCAAGATAGGGTAGGGCGGGGGGGCCAGCCCTACGAGCAGTACTTC.

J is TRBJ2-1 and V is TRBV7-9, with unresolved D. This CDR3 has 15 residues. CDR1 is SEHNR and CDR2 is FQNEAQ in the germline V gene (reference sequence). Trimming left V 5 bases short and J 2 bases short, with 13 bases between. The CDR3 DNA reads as TGTGCCAGCAGCGCACGTCGAGAGCCCTACAATGAGCAGTTCTTC. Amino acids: CASSARREPYNEQFF.

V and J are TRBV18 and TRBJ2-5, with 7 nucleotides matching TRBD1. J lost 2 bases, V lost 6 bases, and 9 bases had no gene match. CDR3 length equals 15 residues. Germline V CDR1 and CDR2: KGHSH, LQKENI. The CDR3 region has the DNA TGTGCCAGCTCGTCTGGGACAGATCCACAAGAGACCCAGTACTTC. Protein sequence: CASSSGTDPQETQYF. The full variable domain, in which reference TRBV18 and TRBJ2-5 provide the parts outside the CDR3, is NAGVMQNPRHLVRRRGQEARLRCSPMKGHSHVYWYRQLPEEGLKFMVYLQKENIIDESGMPKERFSAEFPKEGPSILRIQQVVRGDSAAYFCASSSGTDPQETQYFGPGTRLLVL.

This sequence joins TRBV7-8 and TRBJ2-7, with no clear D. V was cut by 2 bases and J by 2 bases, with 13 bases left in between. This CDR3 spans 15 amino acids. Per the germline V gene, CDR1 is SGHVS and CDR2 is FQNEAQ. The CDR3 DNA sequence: TGTGCCAGCAGCTTATCCCGAGACTCGACCTACGAGCAGTACTTC. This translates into CASSLSRDSTYEQYF.

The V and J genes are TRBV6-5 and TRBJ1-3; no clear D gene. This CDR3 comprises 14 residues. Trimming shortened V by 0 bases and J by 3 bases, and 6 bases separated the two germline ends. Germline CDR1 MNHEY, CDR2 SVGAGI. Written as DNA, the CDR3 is TGTGCCAGCAGTTACTCAGGAGGTGGAAACACCATATATTTT. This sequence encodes CASSYSGGGNTIYF.

The CDR3 nucleotides read TGTGCCAGCAGTGAGATCTACAGGGGGTTTTCTGGATCACCCCTCCACTTT. Residues: CASSEIYRGFSGSPLHF. The rearrangement joins TRBV6-1 to TRBJ1-6, with 8 bases that match TRBD1. The V gene end was trimmed by 3 bases and the J gene end by 10 bases; junction bases not matched to a gene: 14. The CDR3 is 17 residues long. Germline values: CDR1 MNHNS, CDR2 SASEGT.

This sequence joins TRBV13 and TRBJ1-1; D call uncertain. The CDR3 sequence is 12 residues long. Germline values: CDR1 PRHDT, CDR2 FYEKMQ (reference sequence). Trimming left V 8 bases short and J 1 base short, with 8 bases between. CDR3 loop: CASRGENTEAFF. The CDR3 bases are TGTGCCAGCCGGGGAGAGAACACTGAAGCTTTCTTT.

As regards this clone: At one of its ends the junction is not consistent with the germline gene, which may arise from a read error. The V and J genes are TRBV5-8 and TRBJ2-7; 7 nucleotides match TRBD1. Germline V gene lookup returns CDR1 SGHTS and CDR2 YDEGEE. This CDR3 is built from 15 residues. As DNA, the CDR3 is TGTGCCAGCATCCTCCGACAGGGTGGCGCCTACGGGCAGTACTTC. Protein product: CASILRQGGAYGQYF.

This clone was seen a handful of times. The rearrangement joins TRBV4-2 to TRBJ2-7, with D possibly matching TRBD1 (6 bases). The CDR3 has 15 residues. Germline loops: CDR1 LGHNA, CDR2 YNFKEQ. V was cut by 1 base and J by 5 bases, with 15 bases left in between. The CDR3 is CASSQGATRGNEQYF. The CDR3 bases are TGTGCCAGCAGCCAAGGGGCAACTAGGGGGAACGAGCAGTACTTC.

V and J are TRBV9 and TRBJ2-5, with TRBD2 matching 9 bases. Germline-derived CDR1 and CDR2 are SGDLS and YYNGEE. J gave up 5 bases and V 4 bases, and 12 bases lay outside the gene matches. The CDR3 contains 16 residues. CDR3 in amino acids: CASSTGLANVRETQYF. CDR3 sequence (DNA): TGTGCCAGCAGCACCGGACTAGCGAATGTAAGGGAGACCCAGTACTTC.

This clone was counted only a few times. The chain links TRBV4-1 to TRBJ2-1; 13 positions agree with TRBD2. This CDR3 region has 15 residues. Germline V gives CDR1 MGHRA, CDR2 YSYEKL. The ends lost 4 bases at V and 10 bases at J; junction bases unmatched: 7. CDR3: CASSLTSGGAEEQFF. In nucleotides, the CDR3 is TGCGCCAGCAGCCTTACTAGCGGGGGGGCCGAAGAGCAGTTCTTC.

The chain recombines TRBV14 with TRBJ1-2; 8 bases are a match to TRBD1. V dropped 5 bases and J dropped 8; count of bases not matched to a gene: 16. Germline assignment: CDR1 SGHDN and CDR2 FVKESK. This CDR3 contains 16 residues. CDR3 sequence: CASSEIRAGGAKGYTF. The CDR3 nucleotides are TGTGCCAGCAGCGAAATCAGAGCAGGGGGCGCGAAGGGCTACACCTTC.

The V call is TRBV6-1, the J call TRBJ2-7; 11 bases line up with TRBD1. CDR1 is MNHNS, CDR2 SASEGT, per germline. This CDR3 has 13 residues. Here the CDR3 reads CASSSILGDRGFV. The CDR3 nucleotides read TGTGCCAGCAGTTCAATTTTGGGGGACAGGGGGTTTGTC.

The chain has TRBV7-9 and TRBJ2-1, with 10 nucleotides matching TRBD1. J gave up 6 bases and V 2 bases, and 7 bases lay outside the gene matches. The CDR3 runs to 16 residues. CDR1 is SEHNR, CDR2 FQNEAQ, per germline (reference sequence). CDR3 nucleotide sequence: TGTGCCAGCAGCTTAAGAGTGGGACAGGGGACCAATGAGCAGTTCTTC. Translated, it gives CASSLRVGQGTNEQFF. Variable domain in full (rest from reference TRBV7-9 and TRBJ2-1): DTGVSQNPRHKITKRGQNVTFRCDPISEHNRLYWYRQTLGQGPEFLTYFQNEAQLEKSRLLSDRFSAERPKGSFSTLEIQRTEQGDSAMYLCASSLRVGQGTNEQFFGPGTRLTVL.

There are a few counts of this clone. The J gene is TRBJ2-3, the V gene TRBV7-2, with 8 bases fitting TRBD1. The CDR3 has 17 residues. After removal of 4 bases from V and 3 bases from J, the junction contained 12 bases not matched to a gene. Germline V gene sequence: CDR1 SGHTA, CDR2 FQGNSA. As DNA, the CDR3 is TGTGCCAGCAGCTCGGGGACAGGATCTATTCAGACAGATACGCAGTATTTT. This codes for CASSSGTGSIQTDTQYF.

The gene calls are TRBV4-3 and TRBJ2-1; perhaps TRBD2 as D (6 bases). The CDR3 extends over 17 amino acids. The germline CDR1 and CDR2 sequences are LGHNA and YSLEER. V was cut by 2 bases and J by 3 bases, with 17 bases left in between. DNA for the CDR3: TGCGCCAGCAGCCAAAAGAGCACTGGGACTGGCTACAATGAGCAGTTCTTC. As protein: CASSQKSTGTGYNEQFF.

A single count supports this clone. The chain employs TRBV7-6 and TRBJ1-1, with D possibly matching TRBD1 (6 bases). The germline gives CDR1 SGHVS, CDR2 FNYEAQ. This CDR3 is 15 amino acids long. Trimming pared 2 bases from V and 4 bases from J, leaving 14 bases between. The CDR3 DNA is TGTGCCAGCAGCTTATCACGGGGACACGGCACTGAAGCTTTCTTT. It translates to CASSLSRGHGTEAFF.

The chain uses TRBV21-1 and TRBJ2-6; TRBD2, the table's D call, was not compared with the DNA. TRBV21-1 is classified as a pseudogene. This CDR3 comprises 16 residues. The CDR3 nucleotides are TGTGCCAGGGCTAGCGGGGGGGCGTCAGGGGCCAACGTCCTGACTTTC. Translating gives CARASGGASGANVLTF.